Each of the 27 T cell receptor beta chains below was sequenced from the same sample in a study of PD-1 blockade in classical Hodgkin lymphoma. The sample's time point: cycle 4 day 1 (C4D1), after more than 5 weeks of nivolumab. In every patient, relapse followed autologous stem cell transplantation, while exposure to brentuximab vedotin differed. Thawed PBMCs were the source of CD4+ T cells, purified by magnetic negative selection. Sequenced by immunoSEQ multiplex PCR; TCRdb stores in-frame clones only, minus some. The data hold about 17,000 clones, with roughly 80% observed a single time. The sample here was CD4+ T cells from blood, taken before the fourth cycle of nivolumab. The receptors shown here come from a human donor with classical Hodgkin lymphoma.

The V and J genes are TRBV7-9 and TRBJ2-1; tentatively, D is TRBD2 (6 bases). CDR1 and CDR2 from the germline V gene are SEHNR and FQNEAQ (reference sequence). Trimming removed 5 bases from V and 5 bases from J, with 10 bases in between. There are 13 residues in the CDR3. The CDR3: CASSPRTNNEQFF. CDR3 nucleotide sequence: TGTGCCAGCAGCCCGCGGACTAACAATGAGCAGTTCTTC. Filled out from reference TRBV7-9 and TRBJ2-1, the complete variable domain reads DTGVSQNPRHKITKRGQNVTFRCDPISEHNRLYWYRQTLGQGPEFLTYFQNEAQLEKSRLLSDRFSAERPKGSFSTLEIQRTEQGDSAMYLCASSPRTNNEQFFGPGTRLTVL.

The chain links TRBV6-1 to TRBJ1-5; D unclear. Germline values: CDR1 MNHNS, CDR2 SASEGT. There are 13 residues in the CDR3. V shed 6 bases and J shed 1 base, with 7 bases lying between them. The CDR3 region has the DNA TGTGCCAGCAGGCGAGGGAGCAATCAGCCCCAGCATTTT. This codes for CASRRGSNQPQHF.

This chain connects TRBV10-3 to TRBJ1-1, with TRBD1 identical over 9 bases. This CDR3 has 13 residues. V trimming: 5 bases; J trimming: 4 bases; junction bases outside the gene matches: 2. CDR1 and CDR2 (germline): ENHRY, SYGVKD. The CDR3 protein is CAISRQGGTEAFF. The CDR3, as DNA: TGTGCCATCAGTCGACAGGGGGGCACTGAAGCTTTCTTT.

V and J are TRBV10-2 and TRBJ2-7, with 7 positions matching TRBD2. Per germline, CDR1 WSHSY and CDR2 SAAADI. This CDR3 spans 14 amino acids. J was trimmed by 2 bases and V by 2 bases; bases with no gene match: 3. The CDR3 coding sequence is TGCGCCAGCAGTGAGCCTAGCGGCCCCTACGAGCAGTACTTC. It encodes CASSEPSGPYEQYF.

This clone was recorded once. The chain employs TRBV5-1 and TRBJ2-3; 7 nucleotides match TRBD2. The CDR3 totals 14 residues. The ends lost 4 bases at V and 3 bases at J; junction bases unmatched: 5. The germline gives CDR1 SGHRS, CDR2 YFSETQ. CDR3 nucleotide sequence: TGCGCCAGCAGCAGCCGCGGGGGAACAGATACGCAGTATTTT. Protein sequence: CASSSRGGTDTQYF.

This clone was seen only a few times. The rearrangement uses TRBV30 and TRBJ1-1; TRBD1 is a possible D gene (5 bases). Germline V gene sequence: CDR1 GTSNPN, CDR2 SVGIG (reference sequence). The CDR3 covers 11 residues. V gave up 3 bases and J gave up 10 bases, with 12 bases separating them. CDR3 sequence (DNA): TGTGCCTGGAGATCTGGGGGTGCAGCTTTCTTT. Amino acid sequence: CAWRSGGAAFF.

The chain links TRBV5-5 to TRBJ2-4, with TRBD1 as a possible D gene (6 bases). V was pared by 3 bases and J by 3 bases, with 10 bases between. CDR1 and CDR2 from the germline V gene are SGHKS and YYEKEE (reference sequence). CDR3 length equals 14 residues. The CDR3 DNA sequence: TGTGCCAGCAGCTCGACAGGAGACAAAAACATTCAGTACTTC. Protein product: CASSSTGDKNIQYF.

The gene calls are TRBV7-9 and TRBJ2-3; D might be TRBD2 (7 bases). Germline-derived CDR1 and CDR2 are SEHNR and FQNEAQ (reference sequence). This CDR3 region has 16 residues. The ends were cut back, 5 bases at V and 5 bases at J, with 20 bases in the middle. The CDR3 sequence: CASSRRGAGEGDTQYF. CDR3 bases: TGTGCCAGCAGCCGAAGAGGGGCAGGGGAGGGAGATACGCAGTATTTT. Together with reference TRBV7-9 and TRBJ2-3, the CDR3 gives the full variable domain: DTGVSQNPRHKITKRGQNVTFRCDPISEHNRLYWYRQTLGQGPEFLTYFQNEAQLEKSRLLSDRFSAERPKGSFSTLEIQRTEQGDSAMYLCASSRRGAGEGDTQYFGPGTRLTVL.

The rearrangement links TRBV2 to TRBJ1-6; a possible D gene is TRBD1 (5 bases). This CDR3 is built from 14 residues. The V gene's germline CDR1 is SNHLY and CDR2 FYNNEI. V lost 4 bases and J 7 bases, leaving 11 bases between the germline ends. This chain's CDR3 is CASSGRGTNSPLHF. In DNA form, the CDR3 reads TGTGCCAGCAGTGGGCGAGGGACCAATTCACCCCTCCACTTT. Full variable domain (rest looked up from reference TRBV2 and TRBJ1-6): EPEVTQTPSHQVTQMGQEVILRCVPISNHLYFYWYRQILGQKVEFLVSFYNNEISEKSEIFDDQFSVERPDGSNFTLKIRSTKLEDSAMYFCASSGRGTNSPLHFGNGTRLTVT.

V and J are TRBV7-9 and TRBJ1-2; TRBD1 might be the D (6 bases). The V end was cut by 3 bases, the J end by 4 bases, with 18 bases between. The CDR3 consists of 16 residues. In germline, CDR1 is SEHNR, CDR2 FQNEAQ (reference sequence). CDR3 sequence reads: CASSFSGGRHLYGYTF. CDR3 sequence (DNA): TGTGCCAGCAGCTTTTCTGGGGGGCGCCATCTCTATGGCTACACCTTC.

This clone has only one observation. The J gene is TRBJ1-3, the V gene TRBV5-6; D is unclear. The CDR3 covers 15 residues. Looked up from germline, CDR1 is SGHDT and CDR2 is YYEEEE. V gave up 4 bases and J gave up 0 bases, with 11 bases separating them. CDR3 region: CASSGGPVSGNTIYF. CDR3 DNA sequence: TGTGCCAGCAGCGGAGGACCGGTCTCTGGAAACACCATATATTTT.

The chain carries TRBV6-1 and TRBJ2-7, with D unresolved. CDR3 length: 14 amino acids. CDR1 and CDR2 from the germline V gene are MNHNS and SASEGT. V was cut by 2 bases and J by 0 bases, with 8 bases left in between. The CDR3 reads CASSEQLSSYEQYV. CDR3 nucleotide sequence: TGTGCCAGCAGTGAACAGTTGAGCTCCTACGAGCAGTACGTC.

The gene calls are TRBV19 and TRBJ2-7, with D possibly matching TRBD1 (5 bases). The CDR3 runs to 14 residues. Trimming took off 2 bases at V and 3 bases at J, with 11 bases between the two ends. Germline V gives CDR1 LNHDA, CDR2 SQIVND (reference sequence). The CDR3, as DNA: TGTGCCAGTAGTATAACAGGAGCCTACTACGAGCAGTACTTC. Amino acids: CASSITGAYYEQYF.

In DNA, the CDR3 is TGCGCCAGCAGCTTGGGCAGGTACGAGCAGTACTTC. This sequence encodes CASSLGRYEQYF. This rearrangement joins TRBV5-1 to TRBJ2-7, with no clear D. The CDR3 sequence is 12 residues long. Deletions cut 0 bases from V and 4 bases from J, with 5 bases between. Per the germline V gene, CDR1 is SGHRS and CDR2 is YFSETQ.

The genes are TRBV4-3 and TRBJ2-6, with D hard to call. Germline V gene lookup returns CDR1 LGHNA and CDR2 YSLEER. CDR3 length: 14 amino acids. The V end lost 0 bases, the J end lost 2 bases, and 2 bases lay between the germline ends. This chain's CDR3 is CASSQEPGANVLTF. The CDR3 DNA sequence: TGCGCCAGCAGCCAAGAACCTGGGGCCAACGTCCTGACTTTC.

The V call is TRBV9, the J call TRBJ1-6; D unclear. CDR1 and CDR2 from the germline V gene are SGDLS and YYNGEE. Trimming took 0 bases from V and 8 from J, leaving 12 bases between them. The CDR3 covers 15 residues. For the CDR3, the DNA is TGTGCCAGCAGCGTAGACGGGGTAGGTTATTCACCCCTCCACTTT. Translation: CASSVDGVGYSPLHF.

The genes are TRBV28 and TRBJ1-6, with D possibly being TRBD1 (5 bases). Germline V lookup: CDR1 MDHEN, CDR2 SYDVKM. V lost 8 bases to trimming and J lost 15 bases, with 20 bases between them. The CDR3 contains 13 residues. The CDR3 protein is CASSETNRFRLHF. The CDR3 region has the DNA TGTGCCAGCTCCGAGACAAACAGGTTTCGCCTCCACTTT.

V and J are TRBV30 and TRBJ2-7; no definite D call. CDR1 and CDR2 from the germline V gene are GTSNPN and SVGIG (reference sequence). The CDR3 consists of 16 residues. Trimming took off 4 bases at V and 0 bases at J, with 19 bases between the two ends. CDR3 DNA: TGTGCCTGGACCAAAACAAAGTACCCGGGCTCCTACGAGCAGTACTTC. This encodes CAWTKTKYPGSYEQYF. The variable domain in full, with the rest retrieved from reference TRBV30 and TRBJ2-7, is SQTIHQWPATLVQPVGSPLSLECTVEGTSNPNLYWYRQAAGRGLQLLFYSVGIGQISSEVPQNLSASRPQDRQFILSSKKLLLSDSGFYLCAWTKTKYPGSYEQYFGPGTRLTVT.

The V and J genes are TRBV5-1 and TRBJ2-5; D may be TRBD1 or TRBD2 (6 bases each). Trimming left V 0 bases short and J 4 bases short, with 13 bases between. The CDR3 is 15 residues long. The germline V gene has CDR1 SGHRS and CDR2 YFSETQ. This CDR3 is CASSLAGARGETQYF. The CDR3 bases are TGCGCCAGCAGCTTGGCAGGGGCGCGGGGAGAGACCCAGTACTTC.

This clone was observed a handful of times. The genes are TRBV7-2 and TRBJ2-2; 8 bases are shared with TRBD2. Trimming took 4 bases from V and 5 from J; bases not matched to a gene: 6. This CDR3 spans 15 amino acids. Germline V gene lookup returns CDR1 SGHTA and CDR2 FQGNSA. The CDR3 here is CASSWSGSNTGELFF. DNA for the CDR3: TGTGCCAGCAGCTGGAGCGGGAGTAATACCGGGGAGCTGTTTTTT.

This clone was observed a single time. The V and J genes are TRBV7-2 and TRBJ2-1; 7 nucleotides line up with TRBD2. This CDR3 spans 16 amino acids. The germline gives CDR1 SGHTA, CDR2 FQGNSA. The V gene end was trimmed by 1 base and the J gene end by 8 bases; junction bases not matched to a gene: 11. The DNA of the CDR3 is TGTGCCAGCAGCTTAGTCCGTCTAGCGGTTTATCATGAGCAGTTCTTC. It specifies CASSLVRLAVYHEQFF.

The chain employs TRBV18 and TRBJ2-5; 12 bases are shared with TRBD2. V lost 0 bases, J lost 2 bases, and 4 bases stayed unmatched. Germline V gene data show CDR1 as KGHSH and CDR2 as LQKENI. The CDR3 has 17 residues. The CDR3 region has the DNA TGTGCCAGCTCACCACCGGGCCTAGCGGGGGGGCAAGAGACCCAGTACTTC. Translated: CASSPPGLAGGQETQYF.

A single count supports this clone. This chain joins TRBV27 and TRBJ1-2; no reliable D call. This CDR3 comprises 11 residues. The V end was cut by 8 bases, the J end by 7 bases, with 11 bases between. Germline V gives CDR1 MNHEY, CDR2 SMNVEV (reference sequence). The CDR3 DNA reads as TGTGCCAGCGGCATAGGATCTGGCTACACCTTC. It translates to CASGIGSGYTF.

The chain combines TRBV5-1 with TRBJ2-1; TRBD1 matches 7 bases. Trimming took 0 bases from V and 4 from J; bases not matched to a gene: 7. The V gene's germline CDR1 is SGHRS and CDR2 YFSETQ. There are 16 residues in the CDR3. The CDR3 is CASSLVGTAPYNEQFF. Written as DNA, the CDR3 is TGCGCCAGCAGCTTGGTCGGGACAGCCCCGTACAATGAGCAGTTCTTC.

V and J are TRBV5-4 and TRBJ2-3; a possible D gene is TRBD2 (6 bases). In germline, CDR1 is SGHNT, CDR2 YYREEE (reference sequence). The CDR3 has 14 residues. V was trimmed by 4 bases and J by 5 bases, leaving 14 bases between them. CDR3 sequence (DNA): TGTGCCAGCAGCCCCCCGGTCGGGAGAGATACGCAGTATTTT. It specifies CASSPPVGRDTQYF.

The chain combines TRBV21-1 with TRBJ1-4; the tabulated D call, TRBD1, remains unverified against the DNA. TRBV21-1 represents a pseudogene. The CDR3 sequence is 12 residues long. The CDR3 nucleotides read TGTGCCAGCAGCAAAAGGGGTGAAAAACTGTTTTTT. It encodes CASSKRGEKLFF.

This rearrangement joins TRBV13 to TRBJ2-4, with D maybe TRBD2 (5 bases). CDR3 length: 16 residues. Germline CDR1 reads PRHDT; CDR2 reads FYEKMQ (reference sequence). Trimming took off 0 bases at V and 2 bases at J, with 11 bases between the two ends. The CDR3 sequence is CASSLGGRLTKNIQYF. The CDR3 DNA reads as TGTGCCAGCAGCTTAGGAGGCAGACTAACCAAAAACATTCAGTACTTC.